This entry is about one TCR beta chain. The antigen is unknown. This specimen belongs to a study of shared clonotypes between healthy human individuals. Findings of the study overall: Approximately 4.9% of naive CD4 clonotypes were shared across several donors.

Here immunoSEQ multiplex PCR was the method, and the copy in TCRdb shows in-frame clones only, minus some. In the table there are 2,100,000 or so clones, approximately 95% of which are singletons. The sequence was collected from a man aged 18 to 29 in good health. Sequencing was carried out using naive CD4+ T cells sorted from blood. Subset given: CD45RA+ positively selected.

The CDR3 sequence: CASGGSGSNQPQHF. For the CDR3, the DNA is TGTGCCAGCGGGGGCAGCGGGAGCAATCAGCCCCAGCATTTT. The chain is built from TRBV19 and TRBJ1-5; a possible D gene is TRBD1 (6 bases). V was cut by 9 bases and J by 1 base, with 13 bases left in between. Germline-derived CDR1 and CDR2 are LNHDA and SQIVND (reference sequence). The CDR3 covers 14 residues.